What follows describes a single T cell receptor beta chain. The sample is drawn from a study of blood T cell repertoires in COVID-19. In the study overall: Samples of COVID-19 (acute and convalescent) were obtained from the United States, Italy and Spain. Sample material is recorded as cDNA or gDNA derived from T cells, B-cell-depleted T cells, or PBMCs.

TCRdb's copy holds only in-frame clones and misses some; the assay was immunoSEQ multiplex PCR. The sample has about 120,000 clones, about 88% seen once. After removal of 4 bases from V and 3 bases from J, the junction contained 26 bases not matched to a gene. The CDR3 loop spans 22 amino acids. Germline values: CDR1 LGHNA, CDR2 YNFKEQ. V and J are TRBV4-2 and TRBJ1-1, with 10 bases that match TRBD1. Sequencing used peripheral blood. The source of this sequence is a woman aged 80 or over with acute or convalescent COVID-19. This CDR3 reads CASSRAVGQGGPSSRGDTEAFF. In DNA, the CDR3 is TGTGCCAGCAGCCGCGCCGTAGGACAGGGGGGACCCAGCTCTCGGGGGGACACTGAAGCTTTCTTT.